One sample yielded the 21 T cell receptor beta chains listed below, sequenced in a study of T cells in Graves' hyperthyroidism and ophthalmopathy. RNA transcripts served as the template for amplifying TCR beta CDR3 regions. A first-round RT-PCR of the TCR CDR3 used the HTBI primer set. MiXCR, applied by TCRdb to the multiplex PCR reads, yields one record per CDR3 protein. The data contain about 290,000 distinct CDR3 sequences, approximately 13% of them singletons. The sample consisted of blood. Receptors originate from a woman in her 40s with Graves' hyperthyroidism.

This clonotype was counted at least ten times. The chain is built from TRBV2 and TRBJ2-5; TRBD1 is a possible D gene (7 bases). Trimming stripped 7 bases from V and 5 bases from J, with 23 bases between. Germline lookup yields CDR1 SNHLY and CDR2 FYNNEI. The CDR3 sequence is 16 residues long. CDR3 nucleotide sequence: TGTGCCAGCAAGGGCCTGAGACAGGGTGGAGGGGAGACCCAGTACTTC. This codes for CASKGLRQGGGETQYF.

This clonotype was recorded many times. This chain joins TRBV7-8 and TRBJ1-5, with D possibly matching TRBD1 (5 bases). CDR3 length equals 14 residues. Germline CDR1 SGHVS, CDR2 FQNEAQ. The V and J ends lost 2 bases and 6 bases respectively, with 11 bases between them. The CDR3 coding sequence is TGTGCCAGCAGCTTAAAGGGGATCGGTCAGCCCCAGCATTTT. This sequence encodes CASSLKGIGQPQHF.

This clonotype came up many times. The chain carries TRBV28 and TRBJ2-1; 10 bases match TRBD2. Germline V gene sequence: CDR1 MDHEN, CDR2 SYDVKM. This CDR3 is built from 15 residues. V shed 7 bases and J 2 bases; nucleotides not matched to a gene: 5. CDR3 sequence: CASTPGLAAYNEQFF. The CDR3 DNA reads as TGTGCCAGCACTCCAGGACTAGCGGCCTACAATGAGCAGTTCTTC.

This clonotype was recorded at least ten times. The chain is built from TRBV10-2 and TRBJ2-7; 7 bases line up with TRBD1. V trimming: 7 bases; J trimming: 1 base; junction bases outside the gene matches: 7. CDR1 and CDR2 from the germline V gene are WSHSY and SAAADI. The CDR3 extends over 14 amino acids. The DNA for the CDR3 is TGCGCCAGCAAAGAGCCGGGACAGTCCTACGAGCAGTACTTC. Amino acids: CASKEPGQSYEQYF.

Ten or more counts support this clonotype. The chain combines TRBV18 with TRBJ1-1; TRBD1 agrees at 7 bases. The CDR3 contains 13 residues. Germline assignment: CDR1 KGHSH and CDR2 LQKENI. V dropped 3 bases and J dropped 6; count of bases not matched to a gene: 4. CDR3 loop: CASSPGTASEAFF. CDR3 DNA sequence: TGTGCCAGCTCACCTGGGACAGCTTCTGAAGCTTTCTTT.

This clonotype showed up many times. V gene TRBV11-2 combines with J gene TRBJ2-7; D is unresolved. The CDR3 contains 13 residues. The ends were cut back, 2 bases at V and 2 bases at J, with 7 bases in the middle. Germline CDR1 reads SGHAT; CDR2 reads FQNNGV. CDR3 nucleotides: TGTGCCAGCAGCTTACTCAGAGCCTACGAGCAGTACTTC. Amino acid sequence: CASSLLRAYEQYF. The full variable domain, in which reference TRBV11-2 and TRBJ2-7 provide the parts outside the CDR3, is EAGVAQSPRYKIIEKRQSVAFWCNPISGHATLYWYQQILGQGPKLLIQFQNNGVVDDSQLPKDRFSAERLKGVDSTLKIQPAKLEDSAVYLCASSLLRAYEQYFGPGTRLTVT.

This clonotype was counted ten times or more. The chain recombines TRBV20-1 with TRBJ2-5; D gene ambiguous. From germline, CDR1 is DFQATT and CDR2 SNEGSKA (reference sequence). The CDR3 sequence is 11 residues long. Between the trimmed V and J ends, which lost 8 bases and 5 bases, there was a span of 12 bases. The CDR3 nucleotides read TGCAGTATAGCCTCAGAGGAGACCCAGTACTTC. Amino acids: CSIASEETQYF.

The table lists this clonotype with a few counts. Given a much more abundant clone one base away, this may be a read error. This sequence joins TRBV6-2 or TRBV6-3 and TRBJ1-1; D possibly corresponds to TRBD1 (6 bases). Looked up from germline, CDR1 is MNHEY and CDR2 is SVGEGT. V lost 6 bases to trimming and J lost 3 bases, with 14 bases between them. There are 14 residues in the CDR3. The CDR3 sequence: CASRNGGGDTEAFF. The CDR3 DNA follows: TGTGCCAGCAGAAACGGAGGGGGGGACACTGAAGCTTTCTTT.

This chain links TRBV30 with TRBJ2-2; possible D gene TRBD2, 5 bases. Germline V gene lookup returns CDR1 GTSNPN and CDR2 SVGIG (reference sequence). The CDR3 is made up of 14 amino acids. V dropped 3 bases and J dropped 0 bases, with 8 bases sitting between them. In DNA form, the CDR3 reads TGTGCCTGGAGCGGGGTAGCGAACACCGGGGAGCTGTTTTTT. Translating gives CAWSGVANTGELFF.

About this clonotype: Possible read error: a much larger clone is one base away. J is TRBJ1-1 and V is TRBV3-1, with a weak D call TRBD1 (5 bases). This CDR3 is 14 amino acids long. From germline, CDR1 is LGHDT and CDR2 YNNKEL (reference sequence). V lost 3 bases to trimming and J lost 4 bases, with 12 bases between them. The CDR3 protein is CASSQSRVGTEAFF. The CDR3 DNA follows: TGTGCCAGCAGCCAGAGCAGGGTGGGCACTGAAGCTTTCTTT. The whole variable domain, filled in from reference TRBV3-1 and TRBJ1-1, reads DTAVSQTPKYLVTQMGNDKSIKCEQNLGHDTMYWYKQDSKKFLKIMFSYNNKELIINETVPNRFSPKSPDKAHLNLHINSLELGDSAVYFCASSQSRVGTEAFFGQGTRLTVV.

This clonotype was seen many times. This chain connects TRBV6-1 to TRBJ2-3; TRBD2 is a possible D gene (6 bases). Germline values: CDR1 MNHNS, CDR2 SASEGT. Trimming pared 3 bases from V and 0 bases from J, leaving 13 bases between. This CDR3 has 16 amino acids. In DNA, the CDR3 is TGTGCCAGCAGTGATAGGGCGGGGACTAGCACAGATACGCAGTATTTT. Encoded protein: CASSDRAGTSTDTQYF.

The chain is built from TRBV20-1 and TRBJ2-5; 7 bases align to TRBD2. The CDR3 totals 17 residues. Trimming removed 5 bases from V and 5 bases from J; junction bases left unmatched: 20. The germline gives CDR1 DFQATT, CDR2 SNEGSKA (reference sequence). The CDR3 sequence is CSAGRIGAGVGQETQYF. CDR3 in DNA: TGCAGTGCTGGCCGAATAGGGGCGGGAGTGGGCCAGGAGACCCAGTACTTC.

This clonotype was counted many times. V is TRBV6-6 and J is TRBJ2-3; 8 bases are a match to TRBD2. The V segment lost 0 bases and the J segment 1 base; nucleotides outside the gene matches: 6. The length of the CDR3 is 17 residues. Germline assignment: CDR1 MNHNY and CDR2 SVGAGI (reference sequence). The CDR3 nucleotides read TGTGCCAGCAGTTACTCGGAGCGGGAGCAAGGCACAGATACGCAGTATTTT. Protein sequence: CASSYSEREQGTDTQYF.

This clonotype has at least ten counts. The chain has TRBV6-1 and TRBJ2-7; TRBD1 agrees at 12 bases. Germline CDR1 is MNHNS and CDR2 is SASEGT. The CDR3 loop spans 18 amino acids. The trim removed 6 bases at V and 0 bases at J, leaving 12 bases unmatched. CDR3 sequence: CASRKGTGGAGSSYEQYF. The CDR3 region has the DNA TGTGCCAGCAGGAAAGGGACAGGGGGCGCGGGAAGCTCCTACGAGCAGTACTTC.

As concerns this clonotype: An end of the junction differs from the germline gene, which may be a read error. CDR3 region: CANSPGTGGYGYTF. CDR3 nucleotide sequence: TGTGCCAACAGTCCCGGGACGGGGGGCTATGGCTACACCTTC. V usage is TRBV27 and J usage is TRBJ1-2, with a possible D match to TRBD1 (5 bases). This CDR3 region has 14 residues. Germline-derived CDR1 and CDR2 are MNHEY and SMNVEV (reference sequence).

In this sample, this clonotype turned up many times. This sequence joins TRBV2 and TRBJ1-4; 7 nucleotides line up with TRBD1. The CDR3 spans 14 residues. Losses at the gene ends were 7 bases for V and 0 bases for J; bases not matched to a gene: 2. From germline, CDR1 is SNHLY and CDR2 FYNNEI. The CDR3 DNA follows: TGTGCCAGCAAGACAGGGACAACTAATGAAAAACTGTTTTTT. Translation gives CASKTGTTNEKLFF.

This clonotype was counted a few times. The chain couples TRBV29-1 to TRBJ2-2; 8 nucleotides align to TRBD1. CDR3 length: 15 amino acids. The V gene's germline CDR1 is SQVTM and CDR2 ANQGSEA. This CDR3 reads CSAVPLTGAAGELFF. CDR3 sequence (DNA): TGCAGTGCCGTCCCCTTGACAGGGGCGGCCGGGGAGCTGTTTTTT.

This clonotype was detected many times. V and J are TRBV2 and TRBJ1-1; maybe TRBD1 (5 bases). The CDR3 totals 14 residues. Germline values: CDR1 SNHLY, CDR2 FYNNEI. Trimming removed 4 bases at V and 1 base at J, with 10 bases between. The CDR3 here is CASSVGGGNTEAFF. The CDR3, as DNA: TGTGCCAGCAGTGTCGGGGGGGGGAACACTGAAGCTTTCTTT.

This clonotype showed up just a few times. CDR3 loop: CASGTGLGYTF. In nucleotides, the CDR3 is TGTGCCAGTGGGACAGGACTTGGCTACACCTTC. This chain joins TRBV6-1 and TRBJ1-2; 8 nucleotides match TRBD1. CDR1 MNHNS and CDR2 SASEGT come from the germline V gene. V lost 9 bases to trimming and J lost 7 bases; unmatched junction nucleotides: 4. This CDR3 spans 11 amino acids.

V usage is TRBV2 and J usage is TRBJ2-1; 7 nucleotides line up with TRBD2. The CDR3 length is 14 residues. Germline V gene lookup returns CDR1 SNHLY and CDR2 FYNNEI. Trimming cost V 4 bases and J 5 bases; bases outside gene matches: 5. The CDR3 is CASSGREGNNEQFF. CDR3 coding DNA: TGTGCCAGCAGTGGGAGGGAGGGGAACAATGAGCAGTTCTTC.

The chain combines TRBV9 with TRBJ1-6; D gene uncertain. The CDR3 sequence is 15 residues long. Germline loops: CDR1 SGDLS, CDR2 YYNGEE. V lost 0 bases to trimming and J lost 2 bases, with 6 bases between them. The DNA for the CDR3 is TGTGCCAGCAGCGTAGACGGAACCTATAATTCACCCCTCCACTTT. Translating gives CASSVDGTYNSPLHF.